This T cell receptor (beta chain) was documented in a study of neoadjuvant nivolumab and ipilimumab in lung cancer. Overall study results and limits: Resected tumors had greater TCR richness and clonality than uninvolved lung. Blood richness before therapy tracked richness in tumors resected after neoadjuvant therapy.

A word on this clone: Its antigen is not identified.

Produced via immunoSEQ multiplex PCR; TCRdb's table is partial and in-frame only. The sample holds 10,000 to 15,000 clones, around 65% seen once. The CDR3 contains 14 residues. V was cut by 3 bases and J by 0 bases, with 7 bases left in between. Germline assignment: CDR1 SGHAT and CDR2 FQNNGV. The material sequenced was peripheral blood, taken after neoadjuvant nivolumab, alone or with ipilimumab, at or shortly before surgery. The V gene is TRBV11-2, the J gene TRBJ2-3, with no clear D. The clonotype originates from an adult with non-small cell lung cancer. CDR3 amino acids: CASSFDGSTDTQYF. In DNA form, the CDR3 reads TGTGCCAGCAGCTTTGACGGAAGCACAGATACGCAGTATTTT.